This TCR beta chain was identified in a study of OX40 agonist ivuxolimab in advanced cancers. Overall study results and limits: Dose levels from 0.1 to 3.0 mg/kg saw CD4+ and CD8+ blood T cells expand clonally by week 6.

About this clone: Its matching antigen is unknown.

Libraries were prepared by immunoSEQ multiplex PCR; TCRdb keeps only in-frame clonotypes and omits some of them. The sample yields tens of thousands of clones, 70% to 90% seen once. V dropped 1 base and J dropped 3 bases, with 11 bases sitting between them. The CDR3 is made up of 15 amino acids. Germline assignment: CDR1 MRHNA and CDR2 SNTAGT. Sequenced here: CD4+ or CD8+ T cells sorted from blood, sampled in a trial of the OX40 agonist ivuxolimab. The clonotype was recovered from an adult with an advanced solid tumor such as melanoma, head and neck, liver or kidney cancer. The gene calls are TRBV6-4 and TRBJ2-3; the D gene could be TRBD1 or TRBD2 (6 bases each). The CDR3 loop reads CASSDFGGTTDTQYF. Written as DNA, the CDR3 is TGTGCCAGCAGTGACTTCGGAGGGACAACAGATACGCAGTATTTT.